One sample yielded the 22 T cell receptor beta chains listed below, sequenced in a study of OX40 agonist ivuxolimab in advanced cancers. Sequencing used immunoSEQ multiplex PCR; TCRdb keeps in-frame clones, though not all of them. The table records 35,000 to 45,000 clones, 85% of them present only once. The specimen was CD4+ or CD8+ T cells sorted from blood, collected in a trial of the OX40 agonist ivuxolimab. The receptor set was obtained from an adult with an advanced solid tumor such as melanoma, head and neck, liver or kidney cancer.

The chain links TRBV11-3 to TRBJ2-1; 13 bases line up with TRBD2. This CDR3 region has 16 residues. Germline CDR1 reads SGHNT; CDR2 reads YENEEA. Germline trimming cut 0 bases from V and 7 bases from J; bases unmatched to any gene: 3. CDR3 in amino acids: CASSLEWTSGSNEQFF. The CDR3 region has the DNA TGTGCCAGCAGCTTAGAGTGGACTAGCGGGAGTAATGAGCAGTTCTTC.

J is TRBJ2-3 and V is TRBV4-3; D is unclear. V lost 0 bases, J lost 1 base, and 8 bases lay in between. Germline V gene data show CDR1 as LGHNA and CDR2 as YSLEER. The CDR3 length is 15 residues. The CDR3, as DNA: TGCGCCAGCAGCCAAGATAGCAGGCGCACAGATACGCAGTATTTT. Translating it yields CASSQDSRRTDTQYF.

This clone was observed once. This chain joins TRBV5-1 and TRBJ2-5; D might be TRBD1 (6 bases). The V end lost 2 bases, the J end lost 5 bases, and 10 bases lay between the germline ends. CDR1 is SGHRS, CDR2 YFSETQ, per germline. The CDR3 sequence is 13 residues long. As DNA, the CDR3 is TGCGCCAGCAGCTTAAAGGGGGAGGAGACCCAGTACTTC. Translated: CASSLKGEETQYF.

The chain uses TRBV28 and TRBJ2-3, with 9 bases fitting TRBD2. The CDR3 totals 16 residues. Germline assignment: CDR1 MDHEN and CDR2 SYDVKM. After removal of 6 bases from V and 4 bases from J, the junction contained 11 bases not matched to a gene. The CDR3 DNA follows: TGTGCCAGCAGCCCCCCACGGGGCGGGAGGGCAGATACGCAGTATTTT. This sequence encodes CASSPPRGGRADTQYF.

The rearrangement links TRBV28 to TRBJ1-2; TRBD1 is a possible D gene (6 bases). The V and J ends lost 6 bases and 3 bases respectively, with 20 bases between them. This CDR3 has 16 amino acids. Looked up from germline, CDR1 is MDHEN and CDR2 is SYDVKM. The CDR3 here is CASRPGSGGTYYGYTF. As DNA, the CDR3 is TGTGCCAGCAGACCAGGGTCCGGGGGCACCTACTATGGCTACACCTTC.

The V call is TRBV7-9, the J call TRBJ2-7; 9 nucleotides line up with TRBD1. V was clipped by 4 bases and J by 5 bases; unmatched bases: 6. The CDR3 length is 14 residues. Germline V gene data show CDR1 as SEHNR and CDR2 as FQNEAQ (reference sequence). CDR3 sequence: CASSSWTGEDEQYF. The CDR3 coding sequence is TGTGCCAGCAGCTCCTGGACAGGGGAGGACGAGCAGTACTTC.

The rearrangement links TRBV28 to TRBJ2-5; 9 nucleotides align to TRBD2. Germline lookup yields CDR1 MDHEN and CDR2 SYDVKM. The CDR3 runs to 16 residues. After removal of 7 bases from V and 3 bases from J, the junction contained 12 bases not matched to a gene. The CDR3 DNA sequence: TGTGCCAGCAACCTCGGGCTAGCGGGGTTAAAAGAGACCCAGTACTTC. Translated: CASNLGLAGLKETQYF.

This clone was detected a few times. V and J are TRBV29-1 and TRBJ1-5, with D possibly being TRBD1 (5 bases). V was pared by 7 bases and J by 3 bases, with 10 bases between. CDR3 size: 12 residues. Germline CDR1 reads SQVTM; CDR2 reads ANQGSEA. DNA of the CDR3: TGCAGCGGGGGGGATACCAATCAGCCCCAGCATTTT. It specifies CSGGDTNQPQHF.

The chain is built from TRBV11-2 and TRBJ2-3; TRBD1 or TRBD2 may be the D gene (6 bases each). Trimming took 1 base from V and 2 from J, leaving 13 bases between them. Germline CDR1 reads SGHAT; CDR2 reads FQNNGV. CDR3 length equals 16 residues. In DNA form, the CDR3 reads TGTGCCAGCAGCTTAGGTGGGGGGCCCAACACAGATACGCAGTATTTT. It codes for CASSLGGGPNTDTQYF. The entire variable domain, with the rest obtained from reference TRBV11-2 and TRBJ2-3, is as follows: EAGVAQSPRYKIIEKRQSVAFWCNPISGHATLYWYQQILGQGPKLLIQFQNNGVVDDSQLPKDRFSAERLKGVDSTLKIQPAKLEDSAVYLCASSLGGGPNTDTQYFGPGTRLTVL.

V usage is TRBV28 and J usage is TRBJ2-7; 8 nucleotides line up with TRBD1. The V and J ends lost 7 bases and 7 bases, in that order; junction bases with no gene match: 12. This CDR3 comprises 14 residues. Germline CDR1 MDHEN, CDR2 SYDVKM. CDR3 residues: CASTRQGNLREQYF. DNA of the CDR3: TGTGCCAGCACACGACAGGGGAATCTTCGGGAGCAGTACTTC.

This clone appeared a single time. The chain is built from TRBV6-1 and TRBJ1-2; 8 nucleotides agree with TRBD1. The CDR3 runs 13 residues. Per the germline V gene, CDR1 is MNHNS and CDR2 is SASEGT. The V segment lost 2 bases and the J segment 8 bases; nucleotides outside the gene matches: 4. The CDR3: CASSEQGAEGYTF. Here the CDR3 DNA reads TGTGCCAGCAGTGAACAGGGGGCGGAAGGCTACACCTTC.

The chain uses TRBV7-2 and TRBJ2-2, with TRBD2 identical over 10 bases. The CDR3 loop spans 17 amino acids. CDR1 is SGHTA, CDR2 FQGNSA, per germline. Trimming at V came to 2 bases and at J to 1 base, leaving 4 bases not matched to a gene. CDR3 DNA sequence: TGTGCCAGCAGCTTAACGCGACTAGCGGGGAACACCGGGGAGCTGTTTTTT. Encoded protein: CASSLTRLAGNTGELFF.

The chain has TRBV10-3 and TRBJ1-2; D not resolved. Germline CDR1 reads ENHRY; CDR2 reads SYGVKD. The germline V and J ends were trimmed by 3 bases and 0 bases, with 5 bases remaining between them. This CDR3 comprises 13 residues. Written as DNA, the CDR3 is TGTGCCATCAGTGAACAGCCTAACTATGGCTACACCTTC. It codes for CAISEQPNYGYTF.

This clone appeared a single time. The chain is built from TRBV19 and TRBJ2-2; 9 bases match TRBD1. This CDR3 has 14 amino acids. The germline V gene encodes CDR1 LNHDA and CDR2 SQIVND (reference sequence). V was pared by 6 bases and J by 7 bases, with 6 bases of the junction left unmatched. In DNA form, the CDR3 reads TGTGCCAGTAGGACAGGGGGAACGGACGGGGAGCTGTTTTTT. Translating it yields CASRTGGTDGELFF.

The chain has TRBV19 and TRBJ1-1; TRBD1 might be the D (6 bases). The CDR3 consists of 13 residues. Germline loops: CDR1 LNHDA, CDR2 SQIVND (reference sequence). V shed 5 bases and J shed 6 bases, with 13 bases lying between them. The CDR3 DNA is TGTGCCAGTAGTCCGACCGACAGGCCTGAAGCTTTCTTT. Protein sequence: CASSPTDRPEAFF.

This chain connects TRBV27 to TRBJ1-2; D not certain. Germline V gene sequence: CDR1 MNHEY, CDR2 SMNVEV (reference sequence). V gave up 2 bases and J gave up 4 bases, with 5 bases separating them. This CDR3 spans 12 amino acids. The chain's CDR3 is CASSLDFYGYTF. CDR3 sequence (DNA): TGTGCCAGCAGTTTAGACTTCTATGGCTACACCTTC.

V and J are TRBV28 and TRBJ2-3, with D perhaps TRBD2 (5 bases). The germline V gene encodes CDR1 MDHEN and CDR2 SYDVKM. Deletions cut 4 bases from V and 1 base from J, with 18 bases between. The CDR3 extends over 17 amino acids. CDR3 in DNA: TGTGCCAGCAGTTCGGGATTTTCATCCCTCGGCACAGATACGCAGTATTTT. It encodes CASSSGFSSLGTDTQYF.

This clone was found once. V is TRBV5-6 and J is TRBJ1-1; D is unresolved. The CDR3 consists of 14 residues. The ends were cut back, 0 bases at V and 2 bases at J, with 8 bases in the middle. Germline lookup yields CDR1 SGHDT and CDR2 YYEEEE. The CDR3 here is CASSLGQSNTEAFF. The DNA of the CDR3 is TGTGCCAGCAGCTTGGGGCAGAGCAACACTGAAGCTTTCTTT. The complete variable domain, with remaining parts taken from reference TRBV5-6 and TRBJ1-1, reads DAGVTQSPTHLIKTRGQQVTLRCSPKSGHDTVSWYQQALGQGPQFIFQYYEEEERQRGNFPDRFSGHQFPNYSSELNVNALLLGDSALYLCASSLGQSNTEAFFGQGTRLTVV.

The chain links TRBV5-8 to TRBJ1-5; 7 bases map to TRBD1. This CDR3 is built from 13 residues. Trimming at V came to 4 bases and at J to 6 bases, leaving 4 bases not matched to a gene. Germline V gene sequence: CDR1 SGHTS, CDR2 YDEGEE. CDR3 loop: CASSKTGSQPQHF. The CDR3 DNA reads as TGTGCCAGCAGCAAGACAGGGAGTCAGCCCCAGCATTTT.

V is TRBV19 and J is TRBJ1-5; a possible D gene is TRBD1 (5 bases). This CDR3 is 13 amino acids long. Germline assignment: CDR1 LNHDA and CDR2 SQIVND (reference sequence). The V gene lost 6 bases and the J gene lost 5 bases, with 11 bases spanning the gap. CDR3 DNA: TGTGCCAGTAGCCAGCAGGGATATCAGCCCCAGCATTTT. It specifies CASSQQGYQPQHF.

The rearrangement joins TRBV10-2 to TRBJ1-2, with 8 bases fitting TRBD1. J was trimmed by 4 bases and V by 4 bases; bases with no gene match: 2. The germline V gene has CDR1 WSHSY and CDR2 SAAADI. This CDR3 region has 13 residues. This CDR3 reads CASSGGQAYGYTF. The CDR3 bases are TGCGCCAGCAGTGGGGGACAGGCCTATGGCTACACCTTC.

The J gene is TRBJ1-5, the V gene TRBV10-3; the D gene is possibly TRBD1 (5 bases). CDR3 size: 15 residues. V lost 0 bases and J 1 base, leaving 7 bases between the germline ends. CDR1 is ENHRY and CDR2 is SYGVKD in the germline V gene. CDR3 region: CAISESRGSNQPQHF. The DNA for the CDR3 is TGTGCCATCAGTGAGTCGCGGGGGAGCAATCAGCCCCAGCATTTT.